The 24 T cell receptor beta chains below were found in one sample sequenced in a study of blood T cell repertoires in COVID-19. Only in-frame clones appear in the TCRdb table, and some are missing; sequencing was by immunoSEQ multiplex PCR. This sample has around 120,000 clones, with 90% found just once. The sample was peripheral blood. The receptors come from a woman aged 55-69 years with COVID-19, enrolled during active disease.

This clone was seen a single time. V and J are TRBV18 and TRBJ2-5, with a possible D match to TRBD2 (5 bases). Trimming stripped 6 bases from V and 2 bases from J, with 16 bases between. CDR1 is KGHSH, CDR2 LQKENI, per germline. The CDR3 is 15 amino acids. The CDR3 nucleotides are TGTGCCAGCTCCCCGACCTACAGCGGACAAGAGACCCAGTACTTC. Protein product: CASSPTYSGQETQYF.

The gene calls are TRBV5-5 and TRBJ1-2; the D is unclear. The germline V and J ends were trimmed by 7 bases and 1 base, with 14 bases remaining between them. Per the germline V gene, CDR1 is SGHKS and CDR2 is YYEKEE (reference sequence). CDR3 size: 14 residues. CDR3 sequence: CASAVRRDNYGYTF. For the CDR3, the DNA is TGTGCCAGCGCCGTCCGACGGGATAACTATGGCTACACCTTC.

This chain uses TRBV3-1 (or the pseudogene TRBV3-2) with TRBJ2-1, with D hard to call. Germline-derived CDR1 and CDR2 are LGHDT and YNNKEL (reference sequence). V was cut by 0 bases and J by 0 bases, with 6 bases left in between. The CDR3 covers 15 residues. CDR3 bases: TGTGCCAGCAGCCAAGAAAGGAGCTCCTACAATGAGCAGTTCTTC. Protein product: CASSQERSSYNEQFF.

The chain combines TRBV3-1 (or the pseudogene TRBV3-2) with TRBJ1-1, with a tentative D call TRBD1 (5 bases). Germline V gene lookup returns CDR1 LGHDT and CDR2 YNNKEL (reference sequence). V was pared by 1 base and J by 0 bases, with 6 bases between. The CDR3 has 14 residues. The CDR3 loop is CASSQGGMNTEAFF. In DNA form, the CDR3 reads TGTGCCAGCAGCCAAGGGGGCATGAACACTGAAGCTTTCTTT.

V is TRBV21-1 and J is TRBJ2-4; the table's D call of TRBD1 was not tested on the DNA. TRBV21-1 is reported as a pseudogene. The CDR3 covers 16 residues. CDR3 residues: CASSKDGTGFEGIQYF. In DNA, the CDR3 is TGTGCCAGCAGCAAAGACGGGACAGGTTTCGAGGGCATTCAGTACTTC.

The chain employs TRBV29-1 and TRBJ2-5; 10 bases match TRBD2. This CDR3 is built from 14 residues. The germline V gene encodes CDR1 SQVTM and CDR2 ANQGSEA. Trimming cost V 4 bases and J 4 bases; bases outside gene matches: 6. The CDR3 is CSVVVAGGSETQYF. CDR3 sequence (DNA): TGCAGCGTTGTAGTAGCGGGGGGATCAGAGACCCAGTACTTC.

The rearrangement links TRBV5-6 to TRBJ1-1, with a weak D call TRBD1 (6 bases). V gave up 9 bases and J gave up 1 base, with 25 bases separating them. Per germline, CDR1 SGHDT and CDR2 YYEEEE. This CDR3 is built from 17 residues. The CDR3 sequence is CATPSLEDRTKNTEAFF. In DNA, the CDR3 is TGTGCCACCCCCTCGCTAGAAGACAGGACCAAGAACACTGAAGCTTTCTTT.

In DNA form, the CDR3 reads TGTGCCAGCAGTCCGGGATACATTCAGTACTTC. Residues: CASSPGYIQYF. This chain uses TRBV2 with TRBJ2-4; a possible D gene is TRBD2 (5 bases). The CDR3 has 11 amino acids. CDR1 and CDR2 (germline): SNHLY, FYNNEI. V was pared by 5 bases and J by 8 bases, with 7 bases between.

This clone has only one observation. This rearrangement joins TRBV9 to TRBJ2-4; maybe TRBD2 (6 bases). Germline values: CDR1 SGDLS, CDR2 YYNGEE. Trimming left V 0 bases short and J 5 bases short, with 12 bases between. This CDR3 is 15 amino acids long. Written as DNA, the CDR3 is TGTGCCAGCAGCGTAGGAAGGGGCGGGGAAAACATTCAGTACTTC. This encodes CASSVGRGGENIQYF.

J is TRBJ2-1 and V is TRBV12-5; D not resolved. The germline V gene encodes CDR1 LGHNT and CDR2 FRNRAP. V was clipped by 1 base and J by 3 bases, with 7 bases between them. This CDR3 has 14 residues. The CDR3 reads CASGLGGSYNEQFF. Written as DNA, the CDR3 is TGTGCTAGTGGTTTGGGCGGCAGCTACAATGAGCAGTTCTTC.

This rearrangement joins TRBV30 to TRBJ1-2; TRBD1 agrees at 7 bases. Germline CDR1 GTSNPN, CDR2 SVGIG (reference sequence). The CDR3 has 13 amino acids. Unmatched junction bases numbered 8, after V lost 3 bases and J lost 7 bases. CDR3 sequence reads: CAWSIGRGLGYTF. CDR3 nucleotide sequence: TGTGCCTGGAGCATCGGAAGGGGGCTTGGCTACACCTTC.

The gene calls are TRBV27 and TRBJ1-5, with a weak D call TRBD1 (5 bases). Trimming left V 5 bases short and J 0 bases short, with 8 bases between. The CDR3 length is 14 residues. Germline V gene sequence: CDR1 MNHEY, CDR2 SMNVEV (reference sequence). The CDR3 sequence: CASSKGLSNQPQHF. Written as DNA, the CDR3 is TGTGCCAGCAGTAAGGGACTTAGCAATCAGCCCCAGCATTTT.

The chain joins TRBV3-1 (or the pseudogene TRBV3-2) to TRBJ2-7; 13 bases match TRBD2. V dropped 10 bases and J dropped 5; count of bases not matched to a gene: 5. This CDR3 region has 13 residues. CDR1 is LGHDT and CDR2 is YNNKEL in the germline V gene (reference sequence). The CDR3 coding sequence is TGTGCCAACAGGACTAGCGGGGGTAACGAGCAGTACTTC. This codes for CANRTSGGNEQYF.

J is TRBJ1-6 and V is TRBV19, with TRBD1 as a possible D gene (6 bases). Looked up from germline, CDR1 is LNHDA and CDR2 is SQIVND (reference sequence). Trimming took 3 bases from V and 0 from J, leaving 9 bases between them. The CDR3 spans 16 residues. The CDR3 DNA is TGTGCCAGTAGTATGTTAGGGGGCTCCTATAATTCACCCCTCCACTTT. It encodes CASSMLGGSYNSPLHF. Complete variable domain (other parts from reference TRBV19 and TRBJ1-6): DGGITQSPKYLFRKEGQNVTLSCEQNLNHDAMYWYRQDPGQGLRLIYYSQIVNDFQKGDIAEGYSVSREKKESFPLTVTSAQKNPTAFYLCASSMLGGSYNSPLHFGNGTRLTVT.

The chain links TRBV6-2 or TRBV6-3 to TRBJ1-1; D is ambiguous. From germline, CDR1 is MNHEY and CDR2 SVGEGT. The CDR3 is 11 residues long. The V end lost 5 bases, the J end lost 2 bases, and 3 bases lay between the germline ends. The CDR3 coding sequence is TGTGCCAGCAGTGGCAACACTGAAGCTTTCTTT. Translating gives CASSGNTEAFF.

The J gene is TRBJ1-2, the V gene TRBV15; possibly TRBD1 for D (5 bases). Germline assignment: CDR1 LNHNV and CDR2 YYDKDF (reference sequence). CDR3 size: 15 residues. V lost 1 base to trimming and J lost 2 bases, with 11 bases between them. CDR3 in amino acids: CATSRGGGGNYGYTF. The DNA for the CDR3 is TGTGCCACCAGCAGAGGGGGCGGCGGAAACTATGGCTACACCTTC.

The V call is TRBV12-5, the J call TRBJ1-1; TRBD1 matches at 7 bases. The CDR3 spans 15 residues. Germline lookup yields CDR1 LGHNT and CDR2 FRNRAP. After removal of 3 bases from V and 3 bases from J, the junction contained 7 bases not matched to a gene. CDR3 DNA sequence: TGTGCTAGTGGTTTTGGGACCAGGGGGGACACTGAAGCTTTCTTT. Translated: CASGFGTRGDTEAFF.

The chain joins TRBV7-2 to TRBJ2-5; TRBD1 is a possible D gene (5 bases). The germline V and J ends were trimmed by 2 bases and 3 bases, with 13 bases remaining between them. The CDR3 consists of 15 residues. Per the germline V gene, CDR1 is SGHTA and CDR2 is FQGNSA. CDR3 protein: CASSLQKRGEETQYF. The CDR3 DNA follows: TGTGCCAGCAGCTTACAGAAAAGGGGTGAAGAGACCCAGTACTTC.

The chain joins TRBV7-9 to TRBJ1-1; D not resolved. The CDR3 extends over 14 amino acids. Trimming shortened V by 3 bases and J by 5 bases, and 13 bases separated the two germline ends. Germline V gives CDR1 SEHNR, CDR2 FQNEAQ (reference sequence). CDR3 amino acids: CASSFGGGNTEAFF. DNA for the CDR3: TGTGCCAGCAGCTTTGGCGGAGGGAATACTGAAGCTTTCTTT.

V and J are TRBV5-1 and TRBJ2-7; 8 nucleotides match TRBD1. J was trimmed by 4 bases and V by 5 bases; bases with no gene match: 11. CDR3 length equals 15 residues. The germline V gene has CDR1 SGHRS and CDR2 YFSETQ. CDR3 protein: CASSFFTGGDYEQYF. In DNA, the CDR3 is TGCGCCAGCAGTTTCTTCACAGGGGGTGATTACGAGCAGTACTTC. The whole variable domain, filled in from reference TRBV5-1 and TRBJ2-7, reads KAGVTQTPRYLIKTRGQQVTLSCSPISGHRSVSWYQQTPGQGLQFLFEYFSETQRNKGNFPGRFSGRQFSNSRSEMNVSTLELGDSALYLCASSFFTGGDYEQYFGPGTRLTVT.

In DNA, the CDR3 is TGTGCCAGCAGTCATGGGCCCCCGGGGTCGGCCTTGAACAATGAGCAGTTCTTC. This codes for CASSHGPPGSALNNEQFF. The chain carries TRBV6-6 and TRBJ2-1; D is possibly TRBD2 (5 bases). The germline CDR1 and CDR2 sequences are MNHNY and SVGAGI (reference sequence). The CDR3 sequence is 18 residues long. The V end was cut by 5 bases, the J end by 5 bases, with 25 bases between.

The rearrangement links TRBV10-3 to TRBJ1-2; TRBD1 matches 7 bases. The V segment lost 4 bases and the J segment 8 bases; nucleotides outside the gene matches: 7. This CDR3 contains 13 residues. Looked up from germline, CDR1 is ENHRY and CDR2 is SYGVKD. CDR3 coding DNA: TGTGCCATCAGTGGGAACGACAGGGACGGCTACACCTTC. Residues: CAISGNDRDGYTF.

This clone is a singleton in its sample. The rearrangement uses TRBV15 and TRBJ2-7, with 9 bases that match TRBD2. Germline V gene data show CDR1 as LNHNV and CDR2 as YYDKDF (reference sequence). V was pared by 0 bases and J by 0 bases, with 12 bases of the junction left unmatched. The CDR3 spans 19 residues. This chain's CDR3 is CATSRDSSGGLARSYEQYF. CDR3 DNA: TGTGCCACCAGCAGAGATTCCAGCGGGGGGCTGGCTCGCTCCTACGAGCAGTACTTC. Drawing the rest from reference TRBV15 and TRBJ2-7, the complete variable domain is DAMVIQNPRYQVTQFGKPVTLSCSQTLNHNVMYWYQQKSSQAPKLLFHYYDKDFNNEADTPDNFQSRRPNTSFCFLDIRSPGLGDTAMYLCATSRDSSGGLARSYEQYFGPGTRLTVT.

The V and J genes are TRBV19 and TRBJ1-1, with 8 positions matching TRBD1. CDR3 size: 15 residues. J lost 3 bases, V lost 3 bases, and 6 bases had no gene match. CDR1 and CDR2 from the germline V gene are LNHDA and SQIVND (reference sequence). The CDR3 DNA is TGTGCCAGTAGTATCCTGGGACAGGTTTACACTGAAGCTTTCTTT. Translated, it gives CASSILGQVYTEAFF.